Included here is one T cell receptor beta chain sequence, with context. Expressed TCRB transcripts were sequenced because the isolated RNA had all been reverse transcribed beforehand. Assay used: immunoSEQ multiplex PCR; TCRdb lists only in-frame clones, some missing. The data show 860,000 or so clones, roughly 16% seen once. This record belongs to a study of beta chain features in type 1 diabetes. Sequencing was performed on naive CD4+ T cells from blood. The receptor's source is a woman aged 18-35 years in good health.

The CDR3 region has the DNA TGTGCCACCAGCAGAGGTTTTGTCCTCTATGGCTACACCTTC. Its translation: CATSRGFVLYGYTF. This chain links TRBV15 with TRBJ1-2; no firm D call. The germline V gene has CDR1 LNHNV and CDR2 YYDKDF (reference sequence). CDR3 size: 14 residues. V gave up 1 base and J gave up 4 bases, with 10 bases separating them.